The clone carrying this T cell receptor beta chain was found a few times. Its target is unknown. TCRdb re-called the 5' RACE reads with MiXCR, one entry per CDR3 protein. The table includes about 320,000 distinct CDR3 sequences, approximately 4.3% detected once. This entry comes from a study of T cells after yellow fever vaccination. The study, taken as a whole, reports: Post-booster repertoires again held most primary-vaccination clones (roughly 96% CD4, approximately 90% CD8).

Germline CDR1 SGHTA, CDR2 FQGNSA. The ends were cut back, 2 bases at V and 4 bases at J, with 12 bases in the middle. This CDR3 has 15 amino acids. The chain carries TRBV7-2 and TRBJ1-5; D unresolved. This specimen was PBMCs, taken 15 days after the yellow fever booster vaccination. This clonotype originated in a man aged 18 to 29 who received the YFV17D yellow fever vaccine. Written as DNA, the CDR3 is TGTGCCAGCAGCTTAAGTCGTGCGGGAAATCAGCCCCAGCATTTT. Translating gives CASSLSRAGNQPQHF.